The rows below give T cell receptor beta chains drawn from one sample of a study of blood T cell repertoires in COVID-19. This table comes from immunoSEQ multiplex PCR, and its TCRdb copy is limited to in-frame clones, with some not included. The sample carries under 90,000 clones, over 75% recorded once. Source material: peripheral blood. These receptors originate from a man aged 65 to 85 with active or convalescent COVID-19. Both conserved end residues are part of each CDR3. The D gene is left open where the match is weak. Part of the rows lack a size; the others show once, few, many or a class for expanded clones.

-	TRBV6-5	TRBJ1-4	15	once	CASSLGSSFNEKLFF	TGTGCCAGCTCCCTAGGGAGTTCTTTTAATGAAAAACTGTTTTTT
-	TRBV21-1	TRBJ2-5	15	-	CASSKVERYQETQYF	TGTGCCAGCAGCAAAGTGGAGAGGTACCAAGAGACCCAGTACTTC
TRBD1	TRBV9	TRBJ2-3	18	-	CASSARPRTGGTVNTQYF	TGTGCCAGCAGCGCACGACCAAGGACAGGGGGGACCGTCAATACGCAGTATTTT
TRBD1	TRBV5-1	TRBJ2-7	14	once	CASSLGDRANEQYF	TGCGCCAGCAGCTTGGGGGACAGGGCGAATGAGCAGTACTTC
-	TRBV2	TRBJ1-5	15	once	CASSETAIGNQPQHF	TGTGCCAGCAGTGAGACAGCCATAGGTAATCAGCCCCAGCATTTT
-	TRBV10-2	TRBJ2-1	13	few	CASSGWGPGEQFF	TGCGCCAGCAGTGGTTGGGGCCCAGGGGAGCAGTTCTTC
TRBD2	TRBV30	TRBJ2-6	16	-	CAWTTSGGIGANVLTF	TGTGCCTGGACCACATCGGGGGGAATTGGGGCCAACGTCCTGACTTTC
-	TRBV4-2	TRBJ1-1	15	-	CASSHRLGGNTEAFF	TGTGCCAGCAGCCATAGACTGGGGGGGAACACTGAAGCTTTCTTT
-	TRBV10-1	TRBJ1-5	14	-	CASSNSGDNQPQHF	TGCGCCAGCAGTAATTCCGGAGACAATCAGCCCCAGCATTTT
TRBD2	TRBV7-2	TRBJ2-1	15	-	CASTTQGLAGVEQFF	TGTGCCAGCACTACACAGGGACTAGCGGGAGTGGAGCAGTTCTTC